These T cell receptor beta chains were read from a single sample in a study of CD8 T cells in ankylosing spondylitis. TCRdb itself ran the 5' RACE reads through MiXCR, one entry per CDR3 protein. This sample yields approximately 300,000 distinct CDR3 sequences, of which 8% are seen a single time; roughly 14% belongs to the top ten. The sample was blood, either unsorted or a sorted T cell fraction (not recorded which). The receptors stem from a male donor with ankylosing spondylitis. The CDR3 runs from the conserved cysteine through the conserved F or W. The order of the fields is D gene, V gene, clone size, J gene, CDR3 DNA, CDR3 protein. A D gene is named only where the DNA matches it firmly. A clone size is listed for some rows: how often the clone was seen (once, few, many), or a class if it is expanded.

d_call: -; v_call: TRBV5-1; clone_size: few; j_call: TRBJ1-3; cdr3_nt: TGCGCCAGCAGCACAAGGACGCCTGGCTCTGGAAACACCATATATTTT; cdr3_aa: CASSTRTPGSGNTIYF
d_call: TRBD1; v_call: TRBV20-1; clone_size: many; j_call: TRBJ2-1; cdr3_nt: TGCAGTGCCGTGCCGGGACAGGGGGTTCATGAGCAGTTCTTC; cdr3_aa: CSAVPGQGVHEQFF
d_call: -; v_call: TRBV7-8; clone_size: few; j_call: TRBJ2-3; cdr3_nt: TGTGCCAGCAGCTCATGGGACGTCCGAGGTTCCCCAGATACGCAGTATTTT; cdr3_aa: CASSSWDVRGSPDTQYF
d_call: -; v_call: TRBV29-1; clone_size: many; j_call: TRBJ2-2; cdr3_nt: TGCAGCGTTGAGAGCGGGCAGAACACCGGGGAGCTGTTTTTT; cdr3_aa: CSVESGQNTGELFF
d_call: -; v_call: TRBV5-1; clone_size: few; j_call: TRBJ2-7; cdr3_nt: TGCGCCAGCAGCTTTATTAGCGGAGCCTACGAGCAGTACTTC; cdr3_aa: CASSFISGAYEQYF
d_call: -; v_call: TRBV12-3/TRBV12-4; clone_size: few; j_call: TRBJ1-1; cdr3_nt: TGTGCCAGCAGTTTAGTTCCGGAAGGTAACACTGAAGCTTTCTTT; cdr3_aa: CASSLVPEGNTEAFF
d_call: TRBD1; v_call: TRBV4-2; clone_size: -; j_call: TRBJ2-5; cdr3_nt: TGTGCCAGCAGCCAATTCGGACAGGGAGTGTTAGAGACCCAGTACTTC; cdr3_aa: CASSQFGQGVLETQYF
d_call: TRBD1; v_call: TRBV12-3/TRBV12-4; clone_size: -; j_call: TRBJ2-2; cdr3_nt: TGTGCCAGCGCCATACAGGGGGCCGGCGGGGAGCTGTTTTTT; cdr3_aa: CASAIQGAGGELFF
d_call: -; v_call: TRBV27; clone_size: -; j_call: TRBJ1-2; cdr3_nt: TGTGCCAGCAGATCGGGACGGGGCGGCTACACCTTC; cdr3_aa: CASRSGRGGYTF
d_call: -; v_call: TRBV6-2/TRBV6-3; clone_size: many; j_call: TRBJ2-7; cdr3_nt: TGTGCCAGCAGTTACTTATCGGGCCTGGGAAGGACCTACGAGCAGTACTTC; cdr3_aa: CASSYLSGLGRTYEQYF
d_call: -; v_call: TRBV5-1; clone_size: few; j_call: TRBJ2-5; cdr3_nt: TGCGCCAGCAGCTTTACGACAGGTCAAGAGACCCAGTACTTC; cdr3_aa: CASSFTTGQETQYF
d_call: -; v_call: TRBV20-1; clone_size: few; j_call: TRBJ2-7; cdr3_nt: TGCAGTGCAGCGAAAGTCCGTTCCTCTGACGAGCAGTACTTC; cdr3_aa: CSAAKVRSSDEQYF
d_call: -; v_call: TRBV27; clone_size: -; j_call: TRBJ2-1; cdr3_nt: TGTGCCAGCAGTTTACGGCAGGGCTTCGATGAGCAGTTCTTC; cdr3_aa: CASSLRQGFDEQFF
d_call: -; v_call: TRBV29-1; clone_size: few; j_call: TRBJ1-4; cdr3_nt: TGCAGCGTTGAGGGTCCACACGCAGGGGCCCTCGGCGCGACTAATGAAAAACTGTTTTTT; cdr3_aa: CSVEGPHAGALGATNEKLFF
d_call: -; v_call: TRBV6-1; clone_size: -; j_call: TRBJ2-5; cdr3_nt: TGTGCCAGCAGGAGAAACCGGGACATCCAGACCCAGTACTTC; cdr3_aa: CASRRNRDIQTQYF
d_call: -; v_call: TRBV29-1; clone_size: many; j_call: TRBJ2-3; cdr3_nt: TGCAGCACTGAAGGGAGCCATAACACAGATACGCAGTATTTT; cdr3_aa: CSTEGSHNTDTQYF
d_call: TRBD2; v_call: TRBV12-3/TRBV12-4; clone_size: -; j_call: TRBJ2-1; cdr3_nt: TGTGCCAGCAGGTCTAGCGGGAGAGGGAATGAGCAGTTCTTC; cdr3_aa: CASRSSGRGNEQFF
d_call: -; v_call: TRBV12-3/TRBV12-4; clone_size: -; j_call: TRBJ1-3; cdr3_nt: TGTGCCAGCAGCGGTCGACGCTCTGGAAACACCATATATTTT; cdr3_aa: CASSGRRSGNTIYF
d_call: -; v_call: TRBV7-3; clone_size: few; j_call: TRBJ1-5; cdr3_nt: TGTGCCAGCAGCTCCAAGGGGGGTCAGCCCCAGCATTTT; cdr3_aa: CASSSKGGQPQHF
d_call: TRBD1; v_call: TRBV29-1; clone_size: -; j_call: TRBJ1-2; cdr3_nt: TGCAGCGTTGACGCTCAGGGGGGCTCGGGATATGGCTACACCTTC; cdr3_aa: CSVDAQGGSGYGYTF
d_call: -; v_call: TRBV28; clone_size: -; j_call: TRBJ2-5; cdr3_nt: TGTGCCAGCAGGGCCCCTGTGGGAGTGGAGACCCAGTACTTC; cdr3_aa: CASRAPVGVETQYF
d_call: TRBD2; v_call: TRBV4-2; clone_size: -; j_call: TRBJ2-5; cdr3_nt: TGTGCCAGCAGCCAAGAGTCCCTGACTAGCGGGAGGGAAGAGACCCAGTACTTC; cdr3_aa: CASSQESLTSGREETQYF
d_call: TRBD2; v_call: TRBV23-1; clone_size: -; j_call: TRBJ2-1; cdr3_nt: TGCGCCAGCAGTCAATCGGGGGAAGGTTCTAGCGGCGACTCCTACAATGAGCAGTTCTTC; cdr3_aa: CASSQSGEGSSGDSYNEQFF
d_call: TRBD2; v_call: TRBV12-3/TRBV12-4; clone_size: once; j_call: TRBJ2-2; cdr3_nt: TGTGCCAGCAGTTCGAGACCGGGACTAGCGGGTGGTATACCCACCGGGGAGCTGTTTTTT; cdr3_aa: CASSSRPGLAGGIPTGELFF